This T cell receptor (beta chain) was recorded in a study of T cell responses to AZD1222 COVID-19 vaccine. Study observations and caveats: Baseline serology detected seropositivity in only six or seven AZD1222 recipients. Targeting of unmutated variant regions was reportedly seen in nearly half of spike-specific TCRs.

In regard to this clone: No antigen is known for it.

The CDR3 consists of 14 residues. Germline V gene data show CDR1 as SNHLY and CDR2 as FYNNEI. Trimming pared 0 bases from V and 1 base from J, leaving 6 bases between. Data came from immunoSEQ multiplex PCR; TCRdb stores just in-frame clones and leaves some out. In the table there are around 140,000 clones, about nine tenths of which are singletons. The chain links TRBV2 to TRBJ1-1; D not resolved. The sample in question was peripheral blood, obtained on day 0 of AZD1222 vaccination. The sequence derives from an adult in good health. The CDR3 sequence: CASSEARANTEAFF. CDR3 coding DNA: TGTGCCAGCAGTGAAGCGCGGGCGAACACTGAAGCTTTCTTT.